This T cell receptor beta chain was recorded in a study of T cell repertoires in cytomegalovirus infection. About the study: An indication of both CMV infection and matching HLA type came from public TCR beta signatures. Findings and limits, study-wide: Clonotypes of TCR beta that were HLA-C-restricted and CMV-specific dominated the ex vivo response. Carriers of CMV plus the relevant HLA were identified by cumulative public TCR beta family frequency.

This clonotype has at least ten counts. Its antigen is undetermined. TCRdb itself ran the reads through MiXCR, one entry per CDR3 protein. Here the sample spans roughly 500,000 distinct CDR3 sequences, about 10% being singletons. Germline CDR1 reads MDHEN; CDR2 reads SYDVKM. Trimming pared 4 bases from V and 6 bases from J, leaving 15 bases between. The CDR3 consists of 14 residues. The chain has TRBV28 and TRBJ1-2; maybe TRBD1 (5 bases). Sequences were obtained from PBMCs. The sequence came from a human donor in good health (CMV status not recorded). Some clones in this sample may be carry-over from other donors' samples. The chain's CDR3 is CASSSPQGSHGYTF. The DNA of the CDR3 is TGTGCCAGCAGTTCCCCGCAGGGAAGTCATGGCTACACCTTC.